Below, 32 T cell receptor beta chains from the same sample are listed, as sequenced in a study of blood T cell repertoires in COVID-19. This table comes from immunoSEQ multiplex PCR, and its TCRdb copy is limited to in-frame clones, with some not included. The data hold some 250,000 clones, with 80% to 90% observed a single time. The sequenced sample consisted of PBMCs or T cells enriched from blood (not recorded which). These receptors originate from a man younger than 35 who had recovered from COVID-19.

V usage is TRBV7-9 and J usage is TRBJ1-1; D is unclear. Trimming pared 7 bases from V and 2 bases from J, leaving 11 bases between. Per the germline V gene, CDR1 is SEHNR and CDR2 is FQNEAQ (reference sequence). The CDR3 length is 13 residues. The CDR3 protein is CASTPPGNTEAFF. The CDR3 region has the DNA TGTGCCAGCACCCCGCCGGGTAACACTGAAGCTTTCTTT.

This clone was found once. The chain uses TRBV7-6 and TRBJ2-2; TRBD2 might be the D (6 bases). The V and J ends lost 8 bases and 1 base respectively, with 17 bases between them. The V gene's germline CDR1 is SGHVS and CDR2 FNYEAQ. The CDR3 totals 16 residues. The CDR3 is CASDKAPGVNTGELFF. The CDR3 DNA follows: TGTGCCAGCGATAAAGCGCCGGGAGTGAACACCGGGGAGCTGTTTTTT.

The genes are TRBV5-6 and TRBJ2-7; 9 bases are a match to TRBD1. Germline CDR1 and CDR2: SGHDT and YYEEEE. CDR3 length: 14 amino acids. V dropped 2 bases and J dropped 4; count of bases not matched to a gene: 4. Here the CDR3 reads CASSFGQGWYEQYF. CDR3 nucleotides: TGTGCCAGCAGCTTCGGACAGGGGTGGTACGAGCAGTACTTC.

V gene TRBV20-1 combines with J gene TRBJ2-1; D tentatively fits TRBD1 or TRBD2 (6 bases each). The CDR3 extends over 12 amino acids. Germline V gene lookup returns CDR1 DFQATT and CDR2 SNEGSKA (reference sequence). V shed 3 bases and J shed 8 bases, with 11 bases lying between them. In nucleotides, the CDR3 is TGCAGTGCTAGTGGGGGGCGCGATGAGCAGTTCTTC. Protein sequence: CSASGGRDEQFF.

This clone has a single count. The DNA of the CDR3 is TGCGCCAGCAACAGGGAAAACGAGCAGTACTTC. As protein: CASNRENEQYF. The chain links TRBV5-1 to TRBJ2-7; D possibly corresponds to TRBD1 (6 bases). CDR1 and CDR2 from the germline V gene are SGHRS and YFSETQ. V lost 6 bases, J lost 5 bases, and 9 bases lay in between. This CDR3 region has 11 residues.

CDR3 residues: CASSIGLNSYNEQFF. The CDR3 DNA sequence: TGTGCCAGTAGTATTGGGCTGAACTCCTACAATGAGCAGTTCTTC. V is TRBV19 and J is TRBJ2-1; D unclear. CDR1 LNHDA and CDR2 SQIVND come from the germline V gene (reference sequence). This CDR3 has 15 residues. V lost 3 bases to trimming and J lost 0 bases, with 9 bases between them.

This chain links TRBV7-2 with TRBJ1-1; TRBD1 matches at 7 bases. Germline values: CDR1 SGHTA, CDR2 FQGNSA. Trimming took 4 bases from V and 1 from J; bases not matched to a gene: 6. The CDR3 runs 15 residues. The CDR3 here is CASSSPRQGNTEAFF. The CDR3 nucleotides read TGTGCCAGCAGCTCACCTAGACAGGGGAACACTGAAGCTTTCTTT.

In DNA form, the CDR3 reads TGTGCCAGTAGTTCCGGCAATCAGCCCCAGCATTTT. Amino acids: CASSSGNQPQHF. The chain carries TRBV19 and TRBJ1-5; D unresolved. The CDR3 has 12 residues. With 5 bases removed from V and 2 bases from J, the gap between germline ends came to 4 bases. Germline CDR1 is LNHDA and CDR2 is SQIVND (reference sequence).

This clone has just a few counts. The V gene is TRBV30, the J gene TRBJ2-1, with 7 bases lining up with TRBD2. CDR1 GTSNPN and CDR2 SVGIG come from the germline V gene (reference sequence). V lost 1 base, J lost 7 bases, and 7 bases stayed unmatched. The CDR3 loop spans 14 amino acids. CDR3 region: CAWSAVGGMNEQFF. The CDR3 DNA follows: TGTGCCTGGAGTGCCGTCGGGGGGATGAATGAGCAGTTCTTC.

The gene calls are TRBV7-6 and TRBJ2-2; 12 nucleotides match TRBD2. Germline CDR1 and CDR2: SGHVS and FNYEAQ. The CDR3 has 17 amino acids. V shed 3 bases and J 4 bases; nucleotides not matched to a gene: 6. The CDR3, as DNA: TGTGCCAGCAGCTTGGGGGGGACTAGCGGGTCCACCGGGGAGCTGTTTTTT. It encodes CASSLGGTSGSTGELFF.

This chain links TRBV15 with TRBJ2-7; 8 positions agree with TRBD2. Trimming removed 0 bases from V and 3 bases from J; junction bases left unmatched: 4. This CDR3 is built from 15 residues. Per the germline V gene, CDR1 is LNHNV and CDR2 is YYDKDF (reference sequence). The CDR3 region is CATSRDHGTSYEQYF. For the CDR3, the DNA is TGTGCCACCAGCAGAGATCACGGGACTAGCTACGAGCAGTACTTC.

This chain's CDR3 is CASSLRRRETQYF. The DNA of the CDR3 is TGTGCCAGCAGCCTCCGCAGGAGGGAGACCCAGTACTTC. The chain uses TRBV14 and TRBJ2-5; perhaps TRBD2 as D (5 bases). The CDR3 length is 13 residues. Trimming cost V 4 bases and J 5 bases, with 11 bases left between them. Germline assignment: CDR1 SGHDN and CDR2 FVKESK.

The chain combines TRBV2 with TRBJ2-7; D might be TRBD1 (6 bases). Between the trimmed V and J ends, which lost 0 bases and 2 bases, there was a span of 14 bases. This CDR3 comprises 16 residues. Germline CDR1 SNHLY, CDR2 FYNNEI. CDR3 in DNA: TGTGCCAGCAGTGAAGCGCCGGGACATATCCCCTACGAGCAGTACTTC. Its protein is CASSEAPGHIPYEQYF.

The J gene is TRBJ2-3, the V gene TRBV6-5, with 9 positions matching TRBD2. CDR1 is MNHEY and CDR2 is SVGAGI in the germline V gene. This CDR3 region has 15 residues. The junction had 6 bases not matched to a gene; V was cut back by 6 bases and J by 2 bases. The CDR3 protein is CASRLAGSLTDTQYF. DNA of the CDR3: TGTGCCAGCAGACTAGCGGGTTCGCTCACAGATACGCAGTATTTT.

CDR3 DNA: TGTGCCAGCAGCTGGGGACAGGGATCTTCCTACGAGCAGTACTTC. The encoded protein is CASSWGQGSSYEQYF. V usage is TRBV11-2 and J usage is TRBJ2-7, with TRBD1 matching 9 bases. The CDR3 runs to 15 residues. Germline trimming cut 4 bases from V and 1 base from J; bases unmatched to any gene: 5. CDR1 and CDR2 from the germline V gene are SGHAT and FQNNGV.

V gene TRBV3-1 (or the pseudogene TRBV3-2) combines with J gene TRBJ1-6, with 7 bases fitting TRBD1. Per germline, CDR1 LGHDT and CDR2 YNNKEL (reference sequence). Germline trimming cut 4 bases from V and 6 bases from J; bases unmatched to any gene: 6. The CDR3 length is 15 residues. The CDR3 DNA reads TGTGCCAGCAGCCCCCGACAGGGCTTTAATTCACCCCTCCACTTT. As protein: CASSPRQGFNSPLHF.

J is TRBJ2-6 and V is TRBV27, with D perhaps matching TRBD1 (7 bases). Trimming took 5 bases from V and 2 from J, leaving 25 bases between them. This CDR3 region has 20 residues. Germline CDR1 MNHEY, CDR2 SMNVEV (reference sequence). The CDR3 loop is CASSPPSVGGGLPGANVLTF. The DNA for the CDR3 is TGTGCCAGCAGTCCCCCTTCGGTTGGAGGGGGCCTCCCTGGGGCCAACGTCCTGACTTTC.

The table lists this clone with a few counts. The chain joins TRBV11-2 to TRBJ2-1, with a possible D match to TRBD1 (5 bases). Trimming removed 2 bases from V and 3 bases from J, with 8 bases in between. Per the germline V gene, CDR1 is SGHAT and CDR2 is FQNNGV. CDR3 length: 14 residues. The CDR3 nucleotides read TGTGCCAGCAGCTTAATAACAGGCTACAATGAGCAGTTCTTC. Its protein is CASSLITGYNEQFF.

V usage is TRBV28 and J usage is TRBJ1-4; D not resolved. Germline CDR1 and CDR2: MDHEN and SYDVKM. V was shortened by 6 bases and J by 0 bases, with 8 bases between the two germline ends. This CDR3 has 14 residues. The CDR3 DNA reads as TGTGCCAGCAGGGCTTATTCAACTAATGAAAAACTGTTTTTT. Translating gives CASRAYSTNEKLFF.

This rearrangement joins TRBV12-3 or TRBV12-4 to TRBJ1-1; TRBD1 matches 8 bases. CDR3 length: 13 amino acids. V shed 5 bases, J shed 10 bases, and the junction held 9 bases outside the gene matches. The CDR3 region has the DNA TGTGCCAGCAGTCTCCGACAGGGGTTTTTAGCTTTCTTT. Its protein is CASSLRQGFLAFF.

The V call is TRBV12-3 or TRBV12-4, the J call TRBJ1-6, with 11 bases matching TRBD1. The CDR3 is 13 amino acids. With V trimmed by 6 bases and J by 14 bases, 6 bases remained unmatched. The chain's CDR3 is CASRGTGGYALHF. CDR3 sequence (DNA): TGTGCCAGCAGGGGGACAGGGGGATACGCCCTCCACTTT.

The chain recombines TRBV7-9 with TRBJ1-4; TRBD1 is a possible D gene (5 bases). The ends were cut back, 5 bases at V and 0 bases at J, with 10 bases in the middle. The V gene's germline CDR1 is SEHNR and CDR2 FQNEAQ (reference sequence). The CDR3 spans 15 residues. The CDR3 DNA is TGTGCCAGCAGCCCCGCGGGGGCAACTAATGAAAAACTGTTTTTT. Encoded protein: CASSPAGATNEKLFF.

The chain has TRBV3-1 (or the pseudogene TRBV3-2) and TRBJ1-6, with D perhaps matching TRBD1 (6 bases). There are 18 residues in the CDR3. Deletions cut 1 base from V and 0 bases from J, with 13 bases between. Germline V lookup: CDR1 LGHDT, CDR2 YNNKEL (reference sequence). The CDR3 reads CASSQGQGYNSYNSPLHF. In DNA, the CDR3 is TGTGCCAGCAGCCAAGGCCAGGGGTATAACTCCTATAATTCACCCCTCCACTTT.

CDR3 in amino acids: CATSDRTGSSTDTQYF. In nucleotides, the CDR3 is TGTGCCACCAGTGATAGGACAGGATCCAGCACAGATACGCAGTATTTT. The chain couples TRBV24-1 to TRBJ2-3; 7 positions match TRBD1. CDR1 is KGHDR, CDR2 SFDVKD, per germline. Unmatched junction bases numbered 5, after V lost 3 bases and J lost 0 bases. The CDR3 covers 16 residues.

The rearrangement uses TRBV12-3 or TRBV12-4 and TRBJ2-1; D unresolved. This CDR3 is built from 11 residues. V was cut by 4 bases and J by 6 bases, with 4 bases left in between. The CDR3 loop reads CASSSINEQFF. As DNA, the CDR3 is TGTGCCAGCAGTTCCATCAATGAGCAGTTCTTC.

This chain joins TRBV7-2 and TRBJ2-2; 12 nucleotides match TRBD2. The CDR3 has 16 amino acids. Germline CDR1 and CDR2: SGHTA and FQGNSA. V lost 2 bases to trimming and J lost 6 bases; unmatched junction nucleotides: 4. CDR3 protein: CASSLTSGGPPGELFF. The CDR3 nucleotides are TGTGCCAGCAGCTTAACTAGCGGGGGGCCCCCCGGGGAGCTGTTTTTT.

The V call is TRBV30, the J call TRBJ1-1, with D unresolved. V was clipped by 7 bases and J by 3 bases, with 9 bases between them. Germline V gene data show CDR1 as GTSNPN and CDR2 as SVGIG (reference sequence). This CDR3 region has 11 residues. CDR3 region: CASQEDTEAFF. CDR3 nucleotides: TGTGCCTCCCAGGAGGACACTGAAGCTTTCTTT. Full variable domain (rest looked up from reference TRBV30 and TRBJ1-1): SQTIHQWPATLVQPVGSPLSLECTVEGTSNPNLYWYRQAAGRGLQLLFYSVGIGQISSEVPQNLSASRPQDRQFILSSKKLLLSDSGFYLCASQEDTEAFFGQGTRLTVV.

The genes are TRBV6-5 and TRBJ1-2, with TRBD1 matching over 8 bases. The V and J ends lost 7 bases and 4 bases, in that order; junction bases with no gene match: 8. The CDR3 has 14 amino acids. Germline V gene sequence: CDR1 MNHEY, CDR2 SVGAGI. The CDR3 reads CASTPAGGLYGYTF. The CDR3 coding sequence is TGTGCCAGCACCCCGGCAGGGGGCCTCTATGGCTACACCTTC.

This chain links TRBV10-1 with TRBJ2-7; 7 bases fit TRBD1. Germline-derived CDR1 and CDR2 are WNHNN and SYGVQD (reference sequence). The CDR3 contains 14 residues. Trimming at V came to 5 bases and at J to 2 bases, leaving 6 bases not matched to a gene. CDR3: CASSTGQSPYEQYF. CDR3 DNA sequence: TGCGCCAGCAGTACGGGACAGTCCCCCTACGAGCAGTACTTC.

This chain links TRBV3-1 (or the pseudogene TRBV3-2) with TRBJ2-3; D is unclear. Trimming took off 0 bases at V and 0 bases at J, with 10 bases between the two ends. In germline, CDR1 is LGHDT, CDR2 YNNKEL (reference sequence). The CDR3 extends over 16 amino acids. CDR3 sequence (DNA): TGTGCCAGCAGCCAAGATGTGGCCAGGAGCACAGATACGCAGTATTTT. It translates to CASSQDVARSTDTQYF.

V usage is TRBV6-5 and J usage is TRBJ2-2, with 7 bases identical to TRBD2. This CDR3 contains 16 residues. Germline loops: CDR1 MNHEY, CDR2 SVGAGI. V was clipped by 2 bases and J by 5 bases; unmatched bases: 8. CDR3: CASSYRLTSWTGELFF. The CDR3 nucleotides are TGTGCCAGCAGTTACCGGTTGACTAGCTGGACCGGGGAGCTGTTTTTT.

Only a few counts were recorded for this clone. The genes are TRBV5-1 and TRBJ2-7, with 9 bases fitting TRBD1. Trimming at V came to 0 bases and at J to 4 bases, leaving 5 bases not matched to a gene. CDR1 SGHRS and CDR2 YFSETQ come from the germline V gene. The CDR3 is made up of 15 amino acids. The DNA for the CDR3 is TGCGCCAGCAGCTTGGCCGGGACAGGGACGTACGAGCAGTACTTC. It specifies CASSLAGTGTYEQYF.